The sequence of this T cell receptor beta chain was determined in a study of regulatory T cells in long-lasting Graves disease. Study results and limitations: More public clonotypes were shared by persistent patients (approximately 3,000) than by new patients (about 1,000). Tissue studied was limited to peripheral blood, excluding thyroid tissue.

Germline V CDR1 and CDR2: MNHEY, SVGEGT. V lost 0 bases to trimming and J lost 6 bases, with 12 bases between them. The CDR3 is 15 residues long. Arm-PCR of CDR3 regions and iRepertoire HTBI primers were the basis on which TCR beta libraries were built. TCRdb re-analysed the multiplex PCR reads in MiXCR, keeping a single row per CDR3 protein. Among about 660,000 distinct CDR3 sequences listed, around 30% were seen once. As for time point: persistent/refractory GD, antithyroid drugs over 5 years with positive TRAb. Researchers made the TCR library from RNA that was extracted from PBMCs. This clonotype was recorded a few times. The antigen remains unidentified.

Source: peripheral blood mononuclear cells (PBMCs), taken when the disease was refractory, from a patient treated with antithyroid drugs. This clonotype originated in a female donor with Graves disease. This chain joins TRBV6-2 or TRBV6-3 and TRBJ1-5; D may be TRBD1 (5 bases). The chain's CDR3 is CASSYSAGRGQPQHF. The CDR3 nucleotides are TGTGCCAGCAGTTACTCCGCGGGGCGCGGTCAGCCCCAGCATTTT.